This TCR beta chain emerged from a study of a mutant IDH1 vaccine in newly diagnosed glioma. The protocol was immunoSEQ multiplex PCR, while the TCRdb copy is restricted to in-frame clones and leaves out a portion. This table holds about 60,000 clones, around 85% found once. This clone was detected once. The antigen remains unidentified. Time point here: week 11, during vaccination. A single vaccine dose contained 300 ug of mutant IDH1 20-mer peptide, and topical imiquimod was used with it. Germline V gives CDR1 MNHNS, CDR2 SASEGT. The V and J ends lost 6 bases and 6 bases respectively, with 14 bases between them. The CDR3 is 13 amino acids.

The chain uses TRBV6-1 and TRBJ1-2, with TRBD1 as a possible D gene (6 bases). The sequence derives from a woman aged 45-65 years with glioma. Sequencing used PBMCs, obtained from a glioma patient whose treatment included an IDH1 peptide vaccine. CDR3 region: CASRIGGLDGYTF. As DNA, the CDR3 is TGTGCCAGCAGGATTGGGGGGCTCGATGGCTACACCTTC.